Below, 17 T cell receptor beta chains from the same sample are listed, as sequenced in a study of CD8 T cell repertoires and HIV-1 epitope variants. Their antigens are not known. TCRdb's copy holds only in-frame clones and misses some; the assay was immunoSEQ multiplex PCR. This sample has some 5,200 clones, with around 67% found just once. Specimen: cultured CD8+ T cells derived from PBMCs. The receptor set was obtained from a male donor with HIV.

This clone has just one count. The J gene is TRBJ2-2, the V gene TRBV27, with a weak D call TRBD1 (5 bases). The germline V and J ends were trimmed by 5 bases and 3 bases, with 10 bases remaining between them. Germline V gene lookup returns CDR1 MNHEY and CDR2 SMNVEV (reference sequence). The CDR3 length is 14 residues. The CDR3 sequence is CASSPGFDTGELFF. The CDR3 nucleotides read TGTGCCAGCAGTCCAGGGTTCGACACCGGGGAGCTGTTTTTT.

The J gene is TRBJ2-1, the V gene TRBV5-1; D perhaps matches TRBD2 (6 bases). This CDR3 spans 15 amino acids. V was trimmed by 0 bases and J by 8 bases, leaving 15 bases between them. CDR1 is SGHRS and CDR2 is YFSETQ in the germline V gene. The DNA for the CDR3 is TGCGCCAGCAGCTTGGTGGCGGGAAGCTTCGATGAGCAGTTCTTC. Protein: CASSLVAGSFDEQFF. The full variable domain, its missing parts supplied by reference TRBV5-1 and TRBJ2-1, is KAGVTQTPRYLIKTRGQQVTLSCSPISGHRSVSWYQQTPGQGLQFLFEYFSETQRNKGNFPGRFSGRQFSNSRSEMNVSTLELGDSALYLCASSLVAGSFDEQFFGPGTRLTVL.

V is TRBV5-6 and J is TRBJ2-7; 8 bases map to TRBD2. This CDR3 comprises 16 residues. V shed 3 bases, J shed 2 bases, and the junction held 10 bases outside the gene matches. Germline values: CDR1 SGHDT, CDR2 YYEEEE. The CDR3 bases are TGTGCCAGCAGCTGGGAGGCGGGAGGACGAACCTACGAGCAGTACTTC. Encoded protein: CASSWEAGGRTYEQYF.

The V call is TRBV6-5, the J call TRBJ2-3, with D unclear. Deletions cut 5 bases from V and 4 bases from J, with 16 bases between. This CDR3 is 15 amino acids long. Germline values: CDR1 MNHEY, CDR2 SVGAGI. CDR3 nucleotide sequence: TGTGCCAGCAGTCTTGGGAAATCATTCGCAGATACGCAGTATTTT. Residues: CASSLGKSFADTQYF.

This clone came up once. The chain has TRBV6-5 and TRBJ2-1; perhaps TRBD2 as D (6 bases). Germline values: CDR1 MNHEY, CDR2 SVGAGI. The V gene lost 5 bases and the J gene lost 2 bases, with 13 bases spanning the gap. The CDR3 spans 15 residues. The CDR3 here is CASSGGSGPYNEQFF. The DNA of the CDR3 is TGTGCCAGCAGTGGGGGGAGTGGACCCTACAATGAGCAGTTCTTC.

This chain uses TRBV29-1 with TRBJ2-3; 11 bases line up with TRBD2. CDR1 and CDR2 (germline): SQVTM, ANQGSEA. The CDR3 sequence is 16 residues long. The ends lost 4 bases at V and 5 bases at J; junction bases unmatched: 11. CDR3 protein: CSVGGTSGQLGDTQYF. The CDR3 bases are TGCAGCGTTGGCGGGACTAGCGGCCAGCTAGGAGATACGCAGTATTTT.

This chain links TRBV5-6 with TRBJ1-2, with D unresolved. Germline-derived CDR1 and CDR2 are SGHDT and YYEEEE. Trimming took 4 bases from V and 5 from J, leaving 9 bases between them. There are 12 residues in the CDR3. CDR3 in amino acids: CASSAGTYGYTF. The DNA for the CDR3 is TGTGCCAGCAGCGCGGGTACTTATGGCTACACCTTC. Complete variable domain (other parts from reference TRBV5-6 and TRBJ1-2): DAGVTQSPTHLIKTRGQQVTLRCSPKSGHDTVSWYQQALGQGPQFIFQYYEEEERQRGNFPDRFSGHQFPNYSSELNVNALLLGDSALYLCASSAGTYGYTFGSGTRLTVV.

This clone turned up a few times. This sequence joins TRBV28 and TRBJ2-1, with 11 bases matching TRBD1. Losses at the gene ends were 5 bases for V and 6 bases for J; bases not matched to a gene: 6. Germline V gene data show CDR1 as MDHEN and CDR2 as SYDVKM. This CDR3 spans 15 amino acids. DNA of the CDR3: TGTGCCAGCAGTCCCCCCGGGACAGGGGGCAATGAGCAGTTCTTC. Translated, it gives CASSPPGTGGNEQFF.

The chain links TRBV4-2 to TRBJ1-1; TRBD1 might be the D (6 bases). This CDR3 is built from 16 residues. Germline V gene lookup returns CDR1 LGHNA and CDR2 YNFKEQ. The V and J ends lost 0 bases and 6 bases respectively, with 17 bases between them. The CDR3 nucleotides read TGTGCCAGCAGCCAAGATCGGGGGCAGTTCGGCGCTGAAGCTTTCTTT. Translated: CASSQDRGQFGAEAFF.

This sequence joins TRBV27 and TRBJ1-5; 10 nucleotides match TRBD1. This CDR3 is 16 amino acids long. The V gene's germline CDR1 is MNHEY and CDR2 SMNVEV (reference sequence). J gave up 8 bases and V 4 bases, and 11 bases lay outside the gene matches. CDR3 in amino acids: CASSSRDRGRLEPQHF. The DNA of the CDR3 is TGTGCCAGCAGTTCCAGGGACAGGGGACGTTTGGAGCCCCAGCATTTT.

This clone was counted only a few times. The chain is built from TRBV9 and TRBJ1-1; 7 bases are shared with TRBD1. The CDR3 has 15 amino acids. The V gene's germline CDR1 is SGDLS and CDR2 YYNGEE. The V segment lost 4 bases and the J segment 1 base; nucleotides outside the gene matches: 7. Here the CDR3 reads CASSFQTGRNTEAFF. The CDR3 DNA reads as TGTGCCAGCAGCTTCCAGACAGGGAGGAACACTGAAGCTTTCTTT.

For this clone: The germline gene is not matched at one end of the junction; a read error may be the cause. This rearrangement joins TRBV28 to TRBJ1-2, with TRBD1 matching over 7 bases. CDR1 is MDHEN and CDR2 is SYDVKM in the germline V gene. The CDR3 has 13 residues. In DNA form, the CDR3 reads TGCCGTACGTCAGGGGGGTTTTCGTATGGCTACACCTTC. Protein: CRTSGGFSYGYTF.

V and J are TRBV28 and TRBJ2-1; 8 nucleotides agree with TRBD2. V was pared by 1 base and J by 7 bases, with 6 bases of the junction left unmatched. This CDR3 is 15 amino acids long. Germline V gene data show CDR1 as MDHEN and CDR2 as SYDVKM. CDR3 protein: CASSLLRGAGNEQFF. CDR3 in DNA: TGTGCCAGCAGTTTATTGCGGGGGGCGGGGAATGAGCAGTTCTTC.

V and J are TRBV29-1 and TRBJ2-5; 9 positions match TRBD1. Germline CDR1 SQVTM, CDR2 ANQGSEA. The V gene end was trimmed by 1 base and the J gene end by 5 bases; junction bases not matched to a gene: 2. This CDR3 comprises 13 residues. The CDR3 bases are TGCAGCGTTGAAGGTACAGGGGGCGAGACCCAGTACTTC. This codes for CSVEGTGGETQYF.

The CDR3 DNA is TGTGCCAGCAGTTTCCAGGGAACCGAAGCTTTCTTT. This gives the protein CASSFQGTEAFF. V and J are TRBV28 and TRBJ1-1; TRBD1 is a possible D gene (5 bases). V was trimmed by 3 bases and J by 8 bases, leaving 10 bases between them. There are 12 residues in the CDR3. Per the germline V gene, CDR1 is MDHEN and CDR2 is SYDVKM. Full variable domain (outside the CDR3, taken from reference TRBV28 and TRBJ1-1): DVKVTQSSRYLVKRTGEKVFLECVQDMDHENMFWYRQDPGLGLRLIYFSYDVKMKEKGDIPEGYSVSREKKERFSLILESASTNQTSMYLCASSFQGTEAFFGQGTRLTVV.

The V and J genes are TRBV11-3 and TRBJ1-1; D is possibly TRBD1 (6 bases). The CDR3 is made up of 13 amino acids. Germline assignment: CDR1 SGHNT and CDR2 YENEEA. Trimming removed 5 bases from V and 9 bases from J, with 16 bases in between. The CDR3 nucleotides are TGTGCCAGCAGCGCTGTGACAGGAGCTAAAGCTTTCTTT. Encoded protein: CASSAVTGAKAFF.

The chain links TRBV4-3 to TRBJ2-3; possibly TRBD1 or TRBD2 for D (6 bases each). Germline CDR1 is LGHNA and CDR2 is YSLEER. This CDR3 region has 17 residues. Trimming left V 0 bases short and J 0 bases short, with 13 bases between. CDR3 loop: CASSQDHWGASTDTQYF. Here the CDR3 DNA reads TGCGCCAGCAGCCAAGACCATTGGGGGGCTAGCACAGATACGCAGTATTTT.